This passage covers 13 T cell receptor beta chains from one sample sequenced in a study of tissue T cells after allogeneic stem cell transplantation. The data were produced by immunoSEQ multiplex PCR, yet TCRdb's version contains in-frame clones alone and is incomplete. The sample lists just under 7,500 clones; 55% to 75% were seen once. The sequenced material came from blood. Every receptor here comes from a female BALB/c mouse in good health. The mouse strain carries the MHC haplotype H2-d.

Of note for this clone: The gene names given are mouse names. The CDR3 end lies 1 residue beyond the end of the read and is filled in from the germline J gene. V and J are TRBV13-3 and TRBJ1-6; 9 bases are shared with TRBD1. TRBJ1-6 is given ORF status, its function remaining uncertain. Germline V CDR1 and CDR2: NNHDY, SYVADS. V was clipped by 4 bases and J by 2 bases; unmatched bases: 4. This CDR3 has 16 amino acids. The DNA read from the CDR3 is TGTGCCAGCAGTAACAGGGGGCAACCCTATAATTCGCCCCTCTAC. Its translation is CASSNRGQPYNSPLY. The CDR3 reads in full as CASSNRGQPYNSPLYF.

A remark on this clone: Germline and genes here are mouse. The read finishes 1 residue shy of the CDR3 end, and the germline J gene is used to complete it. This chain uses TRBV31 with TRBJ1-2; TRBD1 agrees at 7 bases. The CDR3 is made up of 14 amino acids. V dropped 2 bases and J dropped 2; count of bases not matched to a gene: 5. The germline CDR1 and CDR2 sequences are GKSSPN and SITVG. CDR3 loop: CAWSSGTENSDYTF. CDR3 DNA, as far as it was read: TGTGCCTGGAGTTCCGGGACAGAGAACTCCGACTACACC.

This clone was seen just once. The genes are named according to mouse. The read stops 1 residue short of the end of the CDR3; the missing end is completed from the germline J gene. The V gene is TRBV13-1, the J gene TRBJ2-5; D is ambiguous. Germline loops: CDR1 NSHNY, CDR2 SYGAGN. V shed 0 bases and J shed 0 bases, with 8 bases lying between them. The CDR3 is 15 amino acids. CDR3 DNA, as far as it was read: TGTGCCAGCAGTGATGCAACAATTAACCAAGACACCCAGTAC. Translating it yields CASSDATINQDTQY. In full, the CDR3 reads CASSDATINQDTQYF.

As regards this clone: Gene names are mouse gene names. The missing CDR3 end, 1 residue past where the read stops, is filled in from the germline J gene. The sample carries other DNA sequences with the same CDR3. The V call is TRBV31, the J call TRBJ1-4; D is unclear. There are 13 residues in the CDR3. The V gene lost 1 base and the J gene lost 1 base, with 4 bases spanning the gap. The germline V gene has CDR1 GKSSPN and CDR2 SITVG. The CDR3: CAWSQGSNERLFF. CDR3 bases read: TGTGCCTGGAGTCAGGGTTCCAACGAAAGATTATTT.

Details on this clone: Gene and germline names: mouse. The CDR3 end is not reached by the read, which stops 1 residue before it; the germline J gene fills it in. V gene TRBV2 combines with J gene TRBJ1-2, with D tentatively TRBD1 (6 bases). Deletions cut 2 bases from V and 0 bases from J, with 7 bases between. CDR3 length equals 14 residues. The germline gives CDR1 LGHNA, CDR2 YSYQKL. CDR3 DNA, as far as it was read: TGTGCCAGCAGCCAACGGACAGCAAACTCCGACTACACC. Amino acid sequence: CASSQRTANSDYT. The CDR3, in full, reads CASSQRTANSDYTF.

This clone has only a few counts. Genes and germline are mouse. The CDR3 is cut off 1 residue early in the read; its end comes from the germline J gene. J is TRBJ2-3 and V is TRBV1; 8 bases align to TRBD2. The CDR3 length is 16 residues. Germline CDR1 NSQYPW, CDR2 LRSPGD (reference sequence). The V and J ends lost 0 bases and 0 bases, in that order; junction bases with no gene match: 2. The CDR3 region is CTCSADYWGSAETLYF. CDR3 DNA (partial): TGCACCTGCAGTGCAGATTACTGGGGGAGTGCAGAAACGCTGTAT.

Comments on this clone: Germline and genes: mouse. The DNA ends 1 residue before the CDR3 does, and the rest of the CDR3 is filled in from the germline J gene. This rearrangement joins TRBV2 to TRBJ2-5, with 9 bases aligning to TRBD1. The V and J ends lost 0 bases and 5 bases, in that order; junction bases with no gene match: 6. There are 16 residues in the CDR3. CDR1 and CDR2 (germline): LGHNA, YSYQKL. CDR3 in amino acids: CASSQDTGQGRDTQYF. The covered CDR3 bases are TGTGCCAGCAGCCAAGATACGGGACAGGGTAGAGACACCCAGTAC.

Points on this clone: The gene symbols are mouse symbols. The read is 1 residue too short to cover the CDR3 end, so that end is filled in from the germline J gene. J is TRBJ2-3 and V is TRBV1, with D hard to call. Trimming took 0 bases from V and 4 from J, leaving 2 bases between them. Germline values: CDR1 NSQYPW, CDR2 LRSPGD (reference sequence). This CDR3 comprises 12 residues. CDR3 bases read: TGCACCTGCAGTGCAGATCCAGAAACGCTGTAT. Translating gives CTCSADPETLY. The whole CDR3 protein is CTCSADPETLYF.

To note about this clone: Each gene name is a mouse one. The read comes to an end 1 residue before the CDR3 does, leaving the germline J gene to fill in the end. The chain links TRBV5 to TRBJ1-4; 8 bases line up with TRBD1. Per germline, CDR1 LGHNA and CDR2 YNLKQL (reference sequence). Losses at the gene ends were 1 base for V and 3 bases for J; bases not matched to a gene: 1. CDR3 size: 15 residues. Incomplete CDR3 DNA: TGTGCCAGCAGCCAAGGGACAGGGACCAACGAAAGATTATTT. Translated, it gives CASSQGTGTNERLF. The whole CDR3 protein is CASSQGTGTNERLFF.

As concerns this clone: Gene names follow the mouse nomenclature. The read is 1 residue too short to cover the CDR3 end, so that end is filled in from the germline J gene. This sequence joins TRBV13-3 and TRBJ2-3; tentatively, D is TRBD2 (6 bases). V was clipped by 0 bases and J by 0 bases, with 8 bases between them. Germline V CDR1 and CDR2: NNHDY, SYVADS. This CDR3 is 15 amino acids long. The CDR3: CASSDAGTSAETLYF. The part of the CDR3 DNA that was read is TGTGCCAGCAGTGATGCAGGGACTAGTGCAGAAACGCTGTAT.

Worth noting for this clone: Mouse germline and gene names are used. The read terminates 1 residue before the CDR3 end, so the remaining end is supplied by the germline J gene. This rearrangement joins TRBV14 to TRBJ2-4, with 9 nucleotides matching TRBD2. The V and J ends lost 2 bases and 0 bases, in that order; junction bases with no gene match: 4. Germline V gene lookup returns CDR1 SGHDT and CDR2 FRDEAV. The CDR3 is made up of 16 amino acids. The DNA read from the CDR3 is TGTGCCAGCAGTTTTCCTACTGGGGGGAGTCAAAACACCTTGTAC. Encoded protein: CASSFPTGGSQNTLY. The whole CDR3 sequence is CASSFPTGGSQNTLYF.

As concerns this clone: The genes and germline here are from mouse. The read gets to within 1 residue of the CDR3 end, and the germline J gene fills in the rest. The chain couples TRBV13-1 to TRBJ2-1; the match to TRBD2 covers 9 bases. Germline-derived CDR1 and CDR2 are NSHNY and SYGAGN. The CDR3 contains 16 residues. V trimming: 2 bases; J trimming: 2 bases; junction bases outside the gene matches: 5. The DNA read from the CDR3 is TGTGCCAGCAGTGACAACTGGGGGGATTACTATGCTGAGCAGTTC. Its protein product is CASSDNWGDYYAEQF. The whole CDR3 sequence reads CASSDNWGDYYAEQFF.

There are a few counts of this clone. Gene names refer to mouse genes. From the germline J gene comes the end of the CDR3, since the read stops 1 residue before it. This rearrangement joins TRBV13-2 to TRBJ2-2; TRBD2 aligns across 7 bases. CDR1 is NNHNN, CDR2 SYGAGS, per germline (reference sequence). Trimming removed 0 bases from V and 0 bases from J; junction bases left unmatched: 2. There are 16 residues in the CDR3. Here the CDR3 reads CASGDAGGTNTGQLYF. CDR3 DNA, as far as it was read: TGTGCCAGCGGTGATGCGGGGGGGACAAACACCGGGCAGCTCTAC.